These 23 T cell receptor beta chains were sequenced from one sample in a study of T cells in Graves' hyperthyroidism and ophthalmopathy. The investigators amplified TCR beta CDR3 regions from RNA transcripts. First-round RT-PCR with HTBI primers amplified the TCR CDR3 region. One entry per CDR3 protein results from TCRdb running MiXCR on the multiplex PCR reads. The sample has hundreds of thousands of distinct CDR3 sequences, less than 15% seen once; the top ten hold roughly 10%. Input material: blood. Receptor source: a woman under 30 with Graves' hyperthyroidism.

The CDR3 here is CASSILGTPEKLFF. The CDR3 nucleotides read TGTGCCAGTAGTATCCTCGGGACGCCTGAAAAACTGTTTTTT. The rearrangement links TRBV19 to TRBJ1-4, with D possibly matching TRBD1 (5 bases). Trimming cost V 3 bases and J 7 bases, with 12 bases left between them. The CDR3 runs 14 residues. CDR1 LNHDA and CDR2 SQIVND come from the germline V gene (reference sequence).

This clonotype was recorded many times. The rearrangement uses TRBV11-3 and TRBJ2-1; D is ambiguous. Germline V gene sequence: CDR1 SGHNT, CDR2 YENEEA. The length of the CDR3 is 15 residues. Between the trimmed V and J ends, which lost 0 bases and 3 bases, there was a span of 9 bases. Here the CDR3 DNA reads TGTGCCAGCAGCTTAGATGGTCCTCGCTACAATGAGCAGTTCTTC. Encoded protein: CASSLDGPRYNEQFF.

A word on this clonotype: This clone may be a read error of a much larger clone one base away. The V and J genes are TRBV27 and TRBJ2-7, with TRBD1 identical over 8 bases. This CDR3 region has 18 residues. Germline CDR1 MNHEY, CDR2 SMNVEV (reference sequence). The V gene end was trimmed by 3 bases and the J gene end by 4 bases; junction bases not matched to a gene: 17. The chain's CDR3 is CASSFLSAGGLGLYEQYF. The CDR3 DNA reads as TGTGCCAGCAGTTTTTTGTCGGCAGGGGGCTTGGGGTTGTACGAGCAGTACTTC.

CDR3 DNA: TGTGCCAGCAGACGGACTAGCGGGAGGTACCGCACAGATACGCAGTATTTT. It yields the protein CASRRTSGRYRTDTQYF. The genes are TRBV28 and TRBJ2-3; 14 bases agree with TRBD2. V was clipped by 6 bases and J by 1 base; unmatched bases: 6. Germline values: CDR1 MDHEN, CDR2 SYDVKM. This CDR3 spans 17 amino acids.

This clonotype was counted many times. CDR3 bases: TGTGCCAGCAGCTTAGTGCCGGGGTTAGGCACTGAAGCTTTCTTT. Translation gives CASSLVPGLGTEAFF. The chain is built from TRBV11-2 and TRBJ1-1; no clear D gene. The CDR3 covers 15 residues. V lost 1 base, J lost 4 bases, and 13 bases lay in between. Germline assignment: CDR1 SGHAT and CDR2 FQNNGV.

This clonotype has a count of ten or more. The gene calls are TRBV20-1 and TRBJ2-7; 9 bases line up with TRBD1. V was pared by 0 bases and J by 7 bases, with 7 bases of the junction left unmatched. From germline, CDR1 is DFQATT and CDR2 SNEGSKA (reference sequence). This CDR3 is built from 14 residues. Written as DNA, the CDR3 is TGCAGTGCTAGAGATGTACAGGGGGCTTGGGAGCAGTACTTC. Translated: CSARDVQGAWEQYF.

This clonotype was counted a few times. CDR3 DNA: TGTGCCAGCTCACTAATAATGGGGGACACTGAAGCTTTCTTT. Translation gives CASSLIMGDTEAFF. The chain combines TRBV18 with TRBJ1-1; D may be TRBD1 (5 bases). Trimming left V 4 bases short and J 3 bases short, with 12 bases between. In germline, CDR1 is KGHSH, CDR2 LQKENI. CDR3 size: 14 residues.

This clonotype has more than one count but fewer than ten. The gene calls are TRBV19 and TRBJ2-5, with D unresolved. The CDR3 runs to 13 residues. Trimming took off 6 bases at V and 5 bases at J, with 13 bases between the two ends. Germline V gene lookup returns CDR1 LNHDA and CDR2 SQIVND (reference sequence). Here the CDR3 DNA reads TGTGCCAGTAGCCCCGACATGGGGGAGACCCAGTACTTC. Amino acids: CASSPDMGETQYF. The variable domain in full, completed from reference TRBV19 and TRBJ2-5, reads DGGITQSPKYLFRKEGQNVTLSCEQNLNHDAMYWYRQDPGQGLRLIYYSQIVNDFQKGDIAEGYSVSREKKESFPLTVTSAQKNPTAFYLCASSPDMGETQYFGPGTRLLVL.

This chain connects TRBV9 to TRBJ2-3; the match to TRBD2 covers 13 bases. The CDR3 contains 17 residues. Losses at the gene ends were 7 bases for V and 6 bases for J; bases not matched to a gene: 14. Looked up from germline, CDR1 is SGDLS and CDR2 is YYNGEE. The CDR3 nucleotides are TGTGCCAGCGCTACTAGCGGGAGGGCCACCCCCAAGGATACGCAGTATTTT. Translated, it gives CASATSGRATPKDTQYF.

This clonotype was recorded at least ten times. CDR3 in amino acids: CASSLIGQETQYF. The DNA of the CDR3 is TGTGCCAGCAGTTTAATCGGCCAAGAGACCCAGTACTTC. J is TRBJ2-5 and V is TRBV12-3 or TRBV12-4; D gene ambiguous. V was cut by 2 bases and J by 1 base, with 5 bases left in between. This CDR3 has 13 residues.

The sample holds a few counts of this clonotype. The genes are TRBV6-9 and TRBJ1-5; D might be TRBD1 (6 bases). The CDR3 runs 16 residues. The V and J ends lost 3 bases and 2 bases respectively, with 14 bases between them. Germline V gene lookup returns CDR1 MNHGY and CDR2 SVAAGI. CDR3 amino acids: CASSYSGGGGNQPQHF. CDR3 DNA: TGTGCCAGCAGTTACTCGGGAGGGGGGGGCAATCAGCCCCAGCATTTT.

This chain joins TRBV7-2 and TRBJ1-5; D not resolved. V lost 1 base and J 6 bases, leaving 4 bases between the germline ends. CDR1 and CDR2 (germline): SGHTA, FQGNSA. The CDR3 spans 12 residues. The CDR3 DNA sequence: TGTGCCAGCAGCTTAGTTAGTCAGCCCCAGCATTTT. Its translation is CASSLVSQPQHF.

This clonotype was seen at least ten times. The DNA for the CDR3 is TGTGCCAGCAGCGGGGGGTATTGGGGTGACGAAAAACTGTTTTTT. Its translation: CASSGGYWGDEKLFF. This chain links TRBV11-2 with TRBJ1-4; TRBD1 might be the D (5 bases). Trimming took off 5 bases at V and 8 bases at J, with 18 bases between the two ends. Germline V gene lookup returns CDR1 SGHAT and CDR2 FQNNGV. CDR3 length: 15 amino acids. The full variable domain, in which reference TRBV11-2 and TRBJ1-4 provide the parts outside the CDR3, is EAGVAQSPRYKIIEKRQSVAFWCNPISGHATLYWYQQILGQGPKLLIQFQNNGVVDDSQLPKDRFSAERLKGVDSTLKIQPAKLEDSAVYLCASSGGYWGDEKLFFGSGTQLSVL.

This clonotype has a handful of counts. The chain recombines TRBV6-2 or TRBV6-3 with TRBJ2-5; D gene ambiguous. Germline CDR1 MNHEY, CDR2 SVGEGT. The length of the CDR3 is 14 residues. The V end lost 0 bases, the J end lost 5 bases, and 10 bases lay between the germline ends. DNA for the CDR3: TGTGCCAGCAGTTACTCGGATTTAGGCGAGACCCAGTACTTC. This encodes CASSYSDLGETQYF.

This clonotype showed up many times. The CDR3 loop reads CSARDPGLEPHNEQFF. DNA for the CDR3: TGCAGTGCTAGAGACCCGGGACTAGAGCCCCACAATGAGCAGTTCTTC. This chain uses TRBV20-1 with TRBJ2-1, with 8 bases aligning to TRBD2. In germline, CDR1 is DFQATT, CDR2 SNEGSKA (reference sequence). CDR3 length: 16 residues. Germline trimming cut 0 bases from V and 5 bases from J; bases unmatched to any gene: 9.

This clonotype was detected many times. The CDR3 DNA follows: TGTGCCAGCACTTGGGACAGGGGGCGAAAGACCCAGTACTTC. It specifies CASTWDRGRKTQYF. The chain links TRBV6-1 to TRBJ2-5; 12 bases map to TRBD1. This CDR3 contains 14 residues. Per germline, CDR1 MNHNS and CDR2 SASEGT. J was trimmed by 6 bases and V by 7 bases; bases with no gene match: 6.

This clonotype was counted at least ten times. This sequence joins TRBV30 and TRBJ2-1; TRBD2 matches 10 bases. This CDR3 region has 15 residues. Trimming at V came to 0 bases and at J to 8 bases, leaving 7 bases not matched to a gene. Germline V gives CDR1 GTSNPN, CDR2 SVGIG (reference sequence). CDR3 in DNA: TGTGCCTGGAGTGTATCTACTAGCGGGAAGCATGAGCAGTTCTTC. Translation: CAWSVSTSGKHEQFF.

This clonotype was counted many times. The chain is built from TRBV29-1 and TRBJ2-5, with 12 bases lining up with TRBD2. After removal of 4 bases from V and 4 bases from J, the junction contained 1 base not matched to a gene. The CDR3 length is 13 residues. Germline V gene data show CDR1 as SQVTM and CDR2 as ANQGSEA. CDR3 nucleotides: TGCAGCGTTGTGACTAGCGGGGGAGAGACCCAGTACTTC. The encoded protein is CSVVTSGGETQYF.

There are a few counts of this clonotype. The rearrangement uses TRBV29-1 and TRBJ2-7; 8 bases are shared with TRBD1. This CDR3 spans 13 amino acids. J gave up 5 bases and V 5 bases, and 8 bases lay outside the gene matches. CDR1 and CDR2 (germline): SQVTM, ANQGSEA. The CDR3 DNA is TGCAGCGTTTCTCTGACAGGGGCCCACGAGCAGTACTTC. This encodes CSVSLTGAHEQYF.

This clonotype was detected ten times or more. The rearrangement joins TRBV13 to TRBJ2-7; 7 bases match TRBD2. The CDR3 is 15 amino acids. Germline V CDR1 and CDR2: PRHDT, FYEKMQ (reference sequence). The junction had 9 bases not matched to a gene; V was cut back by 5 bases and J by 2 bases. CDR3 residues: CASSPSRTRAYEQYF. The CDR3, as DNA: TGTGCCAGCAGCCCGAGCAGGACTAGAGCCTACGAGCAGTACTTC.

The chain links TRBV5-1 to TRBJ2-3; 12 positions agree with TRBD2. The CDR3 runs 16 residues. The trim removed 4 bases at V and 9 bases at J, leaving 12 bases unmatched. Germline CDR1 reads SGHRS; CDR2 reads YFSETQ. The CDR3 DNA is TGCGCCAGCAGCCCCATTCTAGCGGGAGGGCCTGACACGCAGTATTTT. This codes for CASSPILAGGPDTQYF.

The rearrangement joins TRBV4-1 to TRBJ2-7; maybe TRBD2 (6 bases). CDR1 and CDR2 (germline): MGHRA, YSYEKL. V was trimmed by 4 bases and J by 7 bases, leaving 17 bases between them. This CDR3 contains 14 residues. The CDR3 spells CASSLGPEGREQYF. CDR3 nucleotide sequence: TGCGCCAGCAGCCTGGGACCTGAGGGGAGGGAGCAGTACTTC.

In its sample, this clonotype was seen a few times. This sequence joins TRBV29-1 and TRBJ2-1; D uncertain. This CDR3 spans 11 amino acids. V lost 6 bases and J 8 bases, leaving 11 bases between the germline ends. CDR1 and CDR2 (germline): SQVTM, ANQGSEA. The CDR3 DNA reads TGCAGCGTCGTTCTTGGCTATGAGCAGTTCTTC. It yields the protein CSVVLGYEQFF.